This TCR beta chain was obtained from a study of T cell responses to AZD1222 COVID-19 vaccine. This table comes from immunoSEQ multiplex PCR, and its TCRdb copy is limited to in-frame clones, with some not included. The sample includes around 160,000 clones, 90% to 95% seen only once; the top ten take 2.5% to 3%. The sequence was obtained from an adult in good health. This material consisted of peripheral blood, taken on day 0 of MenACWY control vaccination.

CDR3 loop: CATSETGTIQETQYF. The CDR3 coding sequence is TGTGCCACCAGTGAAACCGGGACTATCCAAGAGACCCAGTACTTC. The chain joins TRBV24-1 to TRBJ2-5; 7 bases are shared with TRBD2. This CDR3 has 15 amino acids. Germline V gives CDR1 KGHDR, CDR2 SFDVKD. With V trimmed by 4 bases and J by 1 base, 5 bases remained unmatched.